This T cell receptor beta chain was found in a study of blood T cell repertoires in COVID-19. On the study more broadly: T cells, B-cell-depleted T cells, or PBMCs supplied cDNA or gDNA.

Regarding this clone: This sample also contains other DNA sequences that code for the same CDR3.

Clones were read by immunoSEQ multiplex PCR, and TCRdb kept only the in-frame ones, dropping some. The sample lists 150,000 to 200,000 clones; roughly 83% were seen once. CDR1 and CDR2 from the germline V gene are SNHLY and FYNNEI. V lost 5 bases and J lost 6, with 7 bases in between. This CDR3 region has 11 residues. The chain recombines TRBV2 with TRBJ1-1; D unresolved. The receptor was derived from a woman in her forties with COVID-19, enrolled during active disease. Sequenced: peripheral blood. CDR3 region: CASSLPPEAFF. CDR3 DNA sequence: TGTGCCAGCAGTCTCCCCCCTGAAGCTTTCTTT.